The 31 T cell receptor beta chains presented below share a single source sample, sequenced in a study of CD8 T cells in Susac syndrome. Reverse transcription of about 0.45 to 1 ug RNA was performed with random hexamers. TCRdb ran MiXCR on the immunoSEQ multiplex PCR reads and lists one entry per CDR3 protein. The table shows some 94,000 distinct CDR3 sequences, with around 94% occurring only once. Sequencing was carried out using CD4+ T cells from PBMCs. The source is a human donor with Susac syndrome.

The chain carries TRBV6-5 and TRBJ2-1; no clear D. The germline V and J ends were trimmed by 0 bases and 9 bases, with 12 bases remaining between them. The CDR3 is 14 amino acids. Germline CDR1 reads MNHEY; CDR2 reads SVGAGI. CDR3 bases: TGTGCCAGCAGTTACTCTGAGGATCAGGCTGAGCAGTTCTTC. It codes for CASSYSEDQAEQFF.

CDR3 amino acids: CASSESGEQYF. The CDR3 region has the DNA TGTGCCAGCAGTGAAAGTGGTGAGCAGTACTTC. The chain links TRBV25-1 to TRBJ2-7, with D unresolved. Germline lookup yields CDR1 MGHDK and CDR2 SYGVNS. V lost 2 bases, J lost 7 bases, and 6 bases lay in between. The CDR3 sequence is 11 residues long.

V and J are TRBV5-1 and TRBJ2-5; weak D call: TRBD1 (6 bases). Germline V CDR1 and CDR2: SGHRS, YFSETQ. Trimming took off 4 bases at V and 1 base at J, with 11 bases between the two ends. The CDR3 is made up of 14 amino acids. CDR3 coding DNA: TGCGCCAGCAGCACCGGACAGTTCCAAGAGACCCAGTACTTC. Amino acids: CASSTGQFQETQYF.

The genes are TRBV20-1 and TRBJ2-7; D not certain. The germline V gene has CDR1 DFQATT and CDR2 SNEGSKA (reference sequence). V was clipped by 5 bases and J by 4 bases, with 12 bases between them. CDR3 length equals 12 residues. CDR3 sequence: CSAQGSGYEQYF. The DNA of the CDR3 is TGCAGTGCTCAAGGGTCCGGGTACGAGCAGTACTTC.

The genes are TRBV7-6 and TRBJ2-3, with D uncertain. Germline V gene data show CDR1 as SGHVS and CDR2 as FNYEAQ. The V gene lost 7 bases and the J gene lost 2 bases, with 10 bases spanning the gap. This CDR3 spans 13 amino acids. The CDR3 region has the DNA TGTGCCAGCACACAACCTTTCACAGATACGCAGTATTTT. Translated, it gives CASTQPFTDTQYF.

The J gene is TRBJ1-4, the V gene TRBV10-3, with unresolved D. The V gene lost 2 bases and the J gene lost 5 bases, with 6 bases spanning the gap. This CDR3 comprises 13 residues. CDR1 is ENHRY and CDR2 is SYGVKD in the germline V gene. CDR3 sequence reads: CAISEGINEKLFF. CDR3 nucleotides: TGTGCCATCAGTGAGGGCATAAATGAAAAACTGTTTTTT.

The sample holds one count of this clonotype. The chain combines TRBV11-1 with TRBJ1-1; weak D call: TRBD1 (5 bases). Trimming took off 5 bases at V and 1 base at J, with 11 bases between the two ends. Per the germline V gene, CDR1 is SGHAT and CDR2 is FQDESV (reference sequence). The length of the CDR3 is 14 residues. CDR3 amino acids: CASSVTVKNTEAFF. CDR3 bases: TGTGCCAGCAGCGTGACAGTGAAGAACACTGAAGCTTTCTTT.

The chain joins TRBV9 to TRBJ2-3; unclear D gene. The ends were cut back, 0 bases at V and 0 bases at J, with 8 bases in the middle. The CDR3 has 15 amino acids. Germline V lookup: CDR1 SGDLS, CDR2 YYNGEE. The CDR3: CASSVGPTSTDTQYF. CDR3 in DNA: TGTGCCAGCAGCGTAGGTCCTACCAGCACAGATACGCAGTATTTT.

The chain employs TRBV20-1 and TRBJ1-1; no clear D gene. CDR1 and CDR2 from the germline V gene are DFQATT and SNEGSKA (reference sequence). V was clipped by 6 bases and J by 1 base, with 9 bases between them. The CDR3 length is 12 residues. The CDR3 sequence: CSAQRTNTEAFF. Written as DNA, the CDR3 is TGCAGTGCCCAGAGGACGAACACTGAAGCTTTCTTT.

The rearrangement uses TRBV28 and TRBJ1-5; no firm D call. Germline CDR1 MDHEN, CDR2 SYDVKM. CDR3 length: 12 residues. Trimming removed 4 bases from V and 6 bases from J, with 7 bases in between. The CDR3 DNA is TGTGCCAGCAGTTCCAGGACTCAGCCCCAGCATTTT. The encoded protein is CASSSRTQPQHF.

The V gene is TRBV7-2, the J gene TRBJ2-2; no clear D. In germline, CDR1 is SGHTA, CDR2 FQGNSA. CDR3 length equals 15 residues. Trimming cost V 5 bases and J 0 bases, with 10 bases left between them. Here the CDR3 DNA reads TGTGCCAGCAGCCCGATCCTATCGAACACCGGGGAGCTGTTTTTT. Translating gives CASSPILSNTGELFF.

The rearrangement links TRBV5-1 to TRBJ1-1; D not certain. The CDR3 covers 12 residues. The germline V gene encodes CDR1 SGHRS and CDR2 YFSETQ. V lost 7 bases and J lost 4, with 11 bases in between. The CDR3 region has the DNA TGCGCCAGCGGCGCGGGAGGCACTGAAGCTTTCTTT. It yields the protein CASGAGGTEAFF.

In its sample, this clonotype was seen once. J is TRBJ1-4 and V is TRBV20-1; D unresolved. V was cut by 1 base and J by 8 bases, with 14 bases left in between. Germline CDR1 and CDR2: DFQATT and SNEGSKA (reference sequence). This CDR3 contains 14 residues. CDR3 in DNA: TGCAGTGCTAGAGTCAATATGTTGGGAGAAAAACTGTTTTTT. Amino acids: CSARVNMLGEKLFF.

This clonotype was recorded once. The V call is TRBV20-1, the J call TRBJ2-7, with TRBD2 matching over 7 bases. CDR1 and CDR2 (germline): DFQATT, SNEGSKA (reference sequence). The CDR3 spans 13 residues. Germline trimming cut 5 bases from V and 5 bases from J; bases unmatched to any gene: 9. The DNA of the CDR3 is TGCAGTGCTCCCCGGGGGGATGGTCACGAGCAGTACTTC. Translated: CSAPRGDGHEQYF.

The rearrangement links TRBV21-1 to TRBJ2-3; the D call TRBD2 from the table was never checked on the DNA. TRBV21-1 is flagged as a pseudogene. The CDR3 is made up of 14 amino acids. The CDR3 reads CASTVSGGSDTQYF. The CDR3 region has the DNA TGTGCCAGCACCGTTAGCGGGGGTTCAGATACGCAGTATTTT.

The CDR3 is CASSGEGQDQPQHF. CDR3 nucleotide sequence: TGTGCCAGCAGCGGAGAGGGACAGGATCAGCCCCAGCATTTT. This rearrangement joins TRBV27 to TRBJ1-5; TRBD1 aligns across 8 bases. The junction had 6 bases not matched to a gene; V was cut back by 6 bases and J by 5 bases. This CDR3 has 14 residues. Germline V gene data show CDR1 as MNHEY and CDR2 as SMNVEV (reference sequence).

The genes are TRBV29-1 and TRBJ2-4; D call uncertain. The CDR3 is made up of 12 amino acids. The germline gives CDR1 SQVTM, CDR2 ANQGSEA. Trimming pared 2 bases from V and 5 bases from J, leaving 7 bases between. The CDR3 loop is CSVELFQNIQYF. For the CDR3, the DNA is TGCAGCGTTGAATTATTCCAAAACATTCAGTACTTC.

J is TRBJ2-7 and V is TRBV9; 9 bases fit TRBD1. Looked up from germline, CDR1 is SGDLS and CDR2 is YYNGEE. The V and J ends lost 3 bases and 6 bases, in that order; junction bases with no gene match: 7. The CDR3 runs 14 residues. CDR3 coding DNA: TGTGCCAGCAGCGCCCCCGGGACAGGGCGCGAGCAGTACTTC. It encodes CASSAPGTGREQYF.

The V gene is TRBV6-5, the J gene TRBJ2-5; D call uncertain. Germline assignment: CDR1 MNHEY and CDR2 SVGAGI. This CDR3 contains 15 residues. Trimming pared 0 bases from V and 5 bases from J, leaving 13 bases between. CDR3 protein: CASSYSTKGQETQYF. CDR3 nucleotide sequence: TGTGCCAGCAGTTACTCGACCAAGGGCCAGGAGACCCAGTACTTC.

The chain is built from TRBV7-2 and TRBJ1-5, with 7 bases identical to TRBD1. The junction had 9 bases not matched to a gene; V was cut back by 5 bases and J by 5 bases. This CDR3 has 15 residues. Per the germline V gene, CDR1 is SGHTA and CDR2 is FQGNSA. CDR3 sequence reads: CASSTRGGGDQPQHF. CDR3 coding DNA: TGTGCCAGCAGCACTAGGGGAGGGGGCGATCAGCCCCAGCATTTT.

The chain employs TRBV30 and TRBJ2-5; TRBD2 might be the D (6 bases). V was pared by 2 bases and J by 1 base, with 8 bases between. Germline V gene data show CDR1 as GTSNPN and CDR2 as SVGIG (reference sequence). The CDR3 length is 13 residues. The CDR3, as DNA: TGTGCCTGGAGTCCGGGACTCCAAGAGACCCAGTACTTC. This codes for CAWSPGLQETQYF.

The gene calls are TRBV20-1 and TRBJ1-2; D gene uncertain. This CDR3 has 9 amino acids. V was clipped by 6 bases and J by 6 bases, with 5 bases between them. CDR1 is DFQATT, CDR2 SNEGSKA, per germline (reference sequence). For the CDR3, the DNA is TGCAGTGCGACCCATGGCTACACCTTC. Protein product: CSATHGYTF.

This clonotype was observed a single time. This rearrangement joins TRBV11-2 to TRBJ2-7; weak D call: TRBD2 (6 bases). Trimming took off 5 bases at V and 3 bases at J, with 17 bases between the two ends. Germline V gene sequence: CDR1 SGHAT, CDR2 FQNNGV. The CDR3 is 15 residues long. DNA for the CDR3: TGTGCCAGCAGCCACGCTCCGGGGGAGCTCTACGAGCAGTACTTC. Translation: CASSHAPGELYEQYF.

CDR3 nucleotides: TGTGCCACCAGTTCTGACAGGGACACCGGGGAGCTGTTTTTT. Protein: CATSSDRDTGELFF. The rearrangement uses TRBV24-1 and TRBJ2-2, with TRBD1 matching 7 bases. CDR3 length: 14 amino acids. In germline, CDR1 is KGHDR, CDR2 SFDVKD. V trimming: 6 bases; J trimming: 3 bases; junction bases outside the gene matches: 3.

The chain recombines TRBV30 with TRBJ2-4; D gene ambiguous. Germline loops: CDR1 GTSNPN, CDR2 SVGIG (reference sequence). Trimming removed 2 bases from V and 9 bases from J, with 8 bases in between. This CDR3 region has 11 residues. CDR3 region: CAWSPQFIQYF. CDR3 nucleotide sequence: TGTGCCTGGAGTCCCCAATTCATTCAGTACTTC.

The chain links TRBV6-2 or TRBV6-3 to TRBJ1-5, with D possibly matching TRBD1 (6 bases). Germline CDR1 and CDR2: MNHEY and SVGEGT. V was clipped by 5 bases and J by 5 bases, with 13 bases between them. CDR3 size: 14 residues. The CDR3 loop reads CASSTPGEYQPQHF. As DNA, the CDR3 is TGTGCCAGCAGTACACCAGGGGAATATCAGCCCCAGCATTTT.

The gene calls are TRBV24-1 and TRBJ2-4; D call uncertain. CDR3 length: 14 amino acids. V was trimmed by 5 bases and J by 0 bases, leaving 7 bases between them. CDR1 and CDR2 from the germline V gene are KGHDR and SFDVKD. CDR3 sequence: CATSVRLAKNIQYF. CDR3 nucleotides: TGTGCCACCAGTGTCCGACTAGCCAAAAACATTCAGTACTTC.

The chain joins TRBV30 to TRBJ1-2; TRBD1 aligns across 9 bases. The length of the CDR3 is 13 residues. The germline gives CDR1 GTSNPN, CDR2 SVGIG (reference sequence). The junction had 4 bases not matched to a gene; V was cut back by 0 bases and J by 8 bases. CDR3 in DNA: TGTGCCTGGAGTGTACAGGGGGCTGTAGGCTACACCTTC. This sequence encodes CAWSVQGAVGYTF.

This chain links TRBV21-1 with TRBJ1-2. TRBV21-1 is given as a pseudogene. The CDR3 is made up of 13 amino acids. CDR3 DNA: TGTGCCAGCAGCATTGGGTCAGCCAAAGGCTACACCTTC. Residues: CASSIGSAKGYTF.

The chain recombines TRBV28 with TRBJ1-1, with D uncertain. Trimming took off 7 bases at V and 2 bases at J, with 11 bases between the two ends. The CDR3 has 13 residues. CDR1 is MDHEN and CDR2 is SYDVKM in the germline V gene. CDR3 in DNA: TGTGCCAGCATTTCCTCTCTAAACACTGAAGCTTTCTTT. Translating gives CASISSLNTEAFF.

The chain has TRBV4-2 and TRBJ2-7; the D is unclear. The V gene lost 1 base and the J gene lost 3 bases, with 13 bases spanning the gap. The CDR3 sequence is 15 residues long. CDR1 LGHNA and CDR2 YNFKEQ come from the germline V gene. CDR3 region: CASSQGRDTVYEQYF. CDR3 DNA: TGTGCCAGCAGCCAAGGGCGAGACACCGTCTACGAGCAGTACTTC.